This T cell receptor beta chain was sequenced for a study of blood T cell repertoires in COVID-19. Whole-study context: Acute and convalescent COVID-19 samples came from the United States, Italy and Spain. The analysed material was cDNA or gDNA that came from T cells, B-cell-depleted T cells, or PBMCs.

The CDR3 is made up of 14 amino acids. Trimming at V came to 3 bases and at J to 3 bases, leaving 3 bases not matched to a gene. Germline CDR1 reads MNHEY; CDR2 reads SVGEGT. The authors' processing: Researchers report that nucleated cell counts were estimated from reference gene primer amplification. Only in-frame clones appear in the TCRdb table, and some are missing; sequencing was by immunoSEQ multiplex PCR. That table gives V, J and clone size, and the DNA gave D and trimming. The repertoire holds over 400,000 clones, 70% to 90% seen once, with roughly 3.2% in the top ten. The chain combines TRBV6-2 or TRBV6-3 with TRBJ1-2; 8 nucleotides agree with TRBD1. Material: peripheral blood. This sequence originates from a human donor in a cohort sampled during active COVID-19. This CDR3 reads CASSYPDRDYGYTF. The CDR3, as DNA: TGTGCCAGCAGTTATCCGGACAGGGACTATGGCTACACCTTC.